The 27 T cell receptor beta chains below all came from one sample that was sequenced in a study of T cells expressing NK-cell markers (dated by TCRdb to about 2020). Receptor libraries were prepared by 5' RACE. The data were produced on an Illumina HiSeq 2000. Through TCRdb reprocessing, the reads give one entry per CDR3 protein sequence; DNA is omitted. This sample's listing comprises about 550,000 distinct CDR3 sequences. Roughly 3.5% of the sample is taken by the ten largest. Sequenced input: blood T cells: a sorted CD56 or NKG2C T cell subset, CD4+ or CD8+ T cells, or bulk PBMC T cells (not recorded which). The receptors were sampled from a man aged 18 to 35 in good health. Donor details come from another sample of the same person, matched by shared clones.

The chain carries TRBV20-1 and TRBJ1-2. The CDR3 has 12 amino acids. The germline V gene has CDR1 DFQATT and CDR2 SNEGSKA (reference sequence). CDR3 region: CSASPGLDGYTF.

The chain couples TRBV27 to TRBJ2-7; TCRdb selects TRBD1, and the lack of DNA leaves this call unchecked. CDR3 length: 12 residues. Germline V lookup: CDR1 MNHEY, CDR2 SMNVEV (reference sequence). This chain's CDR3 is CATRDRSYEQYF.

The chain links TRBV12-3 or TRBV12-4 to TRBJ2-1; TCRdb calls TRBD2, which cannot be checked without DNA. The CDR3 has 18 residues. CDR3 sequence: CASSLVRLSLAGYNEQFF.

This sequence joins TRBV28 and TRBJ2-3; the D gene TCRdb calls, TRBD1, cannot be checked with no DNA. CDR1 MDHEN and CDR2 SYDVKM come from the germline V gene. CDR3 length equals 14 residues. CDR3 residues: CASSFIPRGDTQYF.

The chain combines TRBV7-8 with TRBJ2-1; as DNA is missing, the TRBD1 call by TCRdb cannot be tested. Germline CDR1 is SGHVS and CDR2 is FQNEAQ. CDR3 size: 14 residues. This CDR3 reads CASRGGTGYNEQFF. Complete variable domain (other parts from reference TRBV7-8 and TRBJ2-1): GAGVSQSPRYKVAKRGQDVALRCDPISGHVSLFWYQQALGQGPEFLTYFQNEAQLDKSGLPSDRFFAERPEGSVSTLKIQRTQQEDSAVYLCASRGGTGYNEQFFGPGTRLTVL.

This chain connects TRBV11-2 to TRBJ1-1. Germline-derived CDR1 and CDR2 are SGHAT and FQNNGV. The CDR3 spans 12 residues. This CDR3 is CASSLERVKAFF.

The CDR3 here is CATSEYGLAGDYEQFF. The rearrangement joins TRBV24-1 to TRBJ2-1; the D call from TCRdb, TRBD2, cannot be confirmed without DNA. Germline CDR1 KGHDR, CDR2 SFDVKD. The CDR3 has 16 amino acids.

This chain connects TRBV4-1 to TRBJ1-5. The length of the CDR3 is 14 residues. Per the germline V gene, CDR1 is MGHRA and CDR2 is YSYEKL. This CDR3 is CASSRDTGNQPQHF.

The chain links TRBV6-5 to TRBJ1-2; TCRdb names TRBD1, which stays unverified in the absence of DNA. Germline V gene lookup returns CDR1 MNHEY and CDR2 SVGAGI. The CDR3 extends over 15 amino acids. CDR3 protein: CASSYHGPDRSGYTF.

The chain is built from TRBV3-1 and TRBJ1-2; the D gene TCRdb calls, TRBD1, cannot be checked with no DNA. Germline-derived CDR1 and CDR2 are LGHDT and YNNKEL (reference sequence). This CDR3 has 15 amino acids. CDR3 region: CASSHLGQINYGYTF.

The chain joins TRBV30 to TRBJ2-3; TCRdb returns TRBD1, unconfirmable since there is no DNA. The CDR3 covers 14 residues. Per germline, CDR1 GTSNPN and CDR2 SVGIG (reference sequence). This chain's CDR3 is CAWSAGQSTDTQYF. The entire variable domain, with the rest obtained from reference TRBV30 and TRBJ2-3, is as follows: SQTIHQWPATLVQPVGSPLSLECTVEGTSNPNLYWYRQAAGRGLQLLFYSVGIGQISSEVPQNLSASRPQDRQFILSSKKLLLSDSGFYLCAWSAGQSTDTQYFGPGTRLTVL.

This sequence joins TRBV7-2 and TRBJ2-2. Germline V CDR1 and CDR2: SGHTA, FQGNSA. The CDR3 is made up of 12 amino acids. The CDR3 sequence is CASTSNPRELFF.

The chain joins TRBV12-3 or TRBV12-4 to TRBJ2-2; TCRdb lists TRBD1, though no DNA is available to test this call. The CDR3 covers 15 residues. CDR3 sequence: CASSKNRGDTGELFF.

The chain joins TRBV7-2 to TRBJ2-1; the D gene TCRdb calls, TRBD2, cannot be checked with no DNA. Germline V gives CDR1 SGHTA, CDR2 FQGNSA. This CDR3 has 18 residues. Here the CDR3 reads CASSFTGREAPPYNEQFF. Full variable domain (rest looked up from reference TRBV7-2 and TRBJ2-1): GAGVSQSPSNKVTEKGKDVELRCDPISGHTALYWYRQSLGQGLEFLIYFQGNSAPDKSGLPSDRFSAERTGGSVSTLTIQRTQQEDSAVYLCASSFTGREAPPYNEQFFGPGTRLTVL.

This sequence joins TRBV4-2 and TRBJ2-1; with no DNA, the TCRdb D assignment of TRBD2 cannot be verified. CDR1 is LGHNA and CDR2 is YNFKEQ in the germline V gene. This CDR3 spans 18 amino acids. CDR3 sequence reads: CASSQEGRTSGRSNEQFF.

This CDR3 reads CASSFQTKLNNEQFF. The V and J genes are TRBV5-5 and TRBJ2-1. The CDR3 spans 15 residues. Germline CDR1 SGHKS, CDR2 YYEKEE (reference sequence).

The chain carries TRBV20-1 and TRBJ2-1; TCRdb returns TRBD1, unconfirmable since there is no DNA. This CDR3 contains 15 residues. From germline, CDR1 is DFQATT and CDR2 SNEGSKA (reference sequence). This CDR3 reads CSASRGQGSYNEQFF.

This CDR3 reads CASSQGFARGLNQPQHF. V and J are TRBV4-1 and TRBJ1-5; TCRdb designates TRBD1, a call that cannot be tested without DNA. Germline V CDR1 and CDR2: MGHRA, YSYEKL. The CDR3 contains 17 residues.

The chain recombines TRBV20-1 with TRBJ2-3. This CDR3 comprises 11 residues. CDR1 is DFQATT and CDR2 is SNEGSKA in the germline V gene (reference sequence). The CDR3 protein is CSATARDTQYF.

Here the CDR3 reads CASSSTGADGYTF. J is TRBJ1-2 and V is TRBV6-5; TCRdb designates TRBD1, a call that cannot be tested without DNA. CDR1 and CDR2 (germline): MNHEY, SVGAGI. CDR3 length: 13 amino acids.

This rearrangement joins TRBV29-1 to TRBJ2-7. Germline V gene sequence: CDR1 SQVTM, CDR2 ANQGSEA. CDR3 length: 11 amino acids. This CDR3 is CSGSLDGEQYF.

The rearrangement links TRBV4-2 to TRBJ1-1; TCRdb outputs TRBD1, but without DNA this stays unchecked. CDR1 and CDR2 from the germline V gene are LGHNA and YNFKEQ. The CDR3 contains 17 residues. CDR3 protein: CASSQQQGLSTDTEAFF.

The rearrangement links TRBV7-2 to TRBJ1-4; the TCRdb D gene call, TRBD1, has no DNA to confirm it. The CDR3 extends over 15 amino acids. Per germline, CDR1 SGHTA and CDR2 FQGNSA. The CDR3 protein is CASSTATGSNEKLFF.

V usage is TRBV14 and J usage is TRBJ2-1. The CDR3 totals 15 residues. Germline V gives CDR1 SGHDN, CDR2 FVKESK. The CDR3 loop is CASSTFTPSYNEQFF. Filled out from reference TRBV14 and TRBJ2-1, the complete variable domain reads EAGVTQFPSHSVIEKGQTVTLRCDPISGHDNLYWYRRVMGKEIKFLLHFVKESKQDESGMPNNRFLAERTGGTYSTLKVQPAELEDSGVYFCASSTFTPSYNEQFFGPGTRLTVL.

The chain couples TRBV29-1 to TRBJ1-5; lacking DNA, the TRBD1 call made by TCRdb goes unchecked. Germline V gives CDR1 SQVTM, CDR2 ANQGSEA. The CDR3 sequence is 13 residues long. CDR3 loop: CSVVDRGYQPQHF.

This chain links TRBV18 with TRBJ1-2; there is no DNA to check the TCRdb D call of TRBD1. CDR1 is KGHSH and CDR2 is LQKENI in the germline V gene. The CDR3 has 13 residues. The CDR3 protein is CASSRTGWNGYTF.

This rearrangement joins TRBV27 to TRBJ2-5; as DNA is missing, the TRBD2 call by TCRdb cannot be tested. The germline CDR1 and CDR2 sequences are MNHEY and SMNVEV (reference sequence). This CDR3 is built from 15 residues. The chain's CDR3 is CASSPGLAGGKTQYF.